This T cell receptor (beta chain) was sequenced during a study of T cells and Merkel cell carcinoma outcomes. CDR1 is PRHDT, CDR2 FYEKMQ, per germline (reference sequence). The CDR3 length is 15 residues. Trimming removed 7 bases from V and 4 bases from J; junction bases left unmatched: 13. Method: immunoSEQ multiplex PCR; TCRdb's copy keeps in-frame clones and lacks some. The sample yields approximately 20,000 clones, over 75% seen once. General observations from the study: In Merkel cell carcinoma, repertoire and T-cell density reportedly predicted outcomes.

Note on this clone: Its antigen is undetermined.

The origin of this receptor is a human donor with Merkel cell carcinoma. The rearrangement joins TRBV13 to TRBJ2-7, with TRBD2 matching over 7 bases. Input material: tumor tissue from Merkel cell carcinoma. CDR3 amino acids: CASTVGRASRYEQYF. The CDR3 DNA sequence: TGTGCCAGCACCGTGGGGAGGGCTTCGAGATACGAGCAGTACTTC. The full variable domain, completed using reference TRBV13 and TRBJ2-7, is AAGVIQSPRHLIKEKRETATLKCYPIPRHDTVYWYQQGPGQDPQFLISFYEKMQSDKGSIPDRFSAQQFSDYHSELNMSSLELGDSALYFCASTVGRASRYEQYFGPGTRLTVT.